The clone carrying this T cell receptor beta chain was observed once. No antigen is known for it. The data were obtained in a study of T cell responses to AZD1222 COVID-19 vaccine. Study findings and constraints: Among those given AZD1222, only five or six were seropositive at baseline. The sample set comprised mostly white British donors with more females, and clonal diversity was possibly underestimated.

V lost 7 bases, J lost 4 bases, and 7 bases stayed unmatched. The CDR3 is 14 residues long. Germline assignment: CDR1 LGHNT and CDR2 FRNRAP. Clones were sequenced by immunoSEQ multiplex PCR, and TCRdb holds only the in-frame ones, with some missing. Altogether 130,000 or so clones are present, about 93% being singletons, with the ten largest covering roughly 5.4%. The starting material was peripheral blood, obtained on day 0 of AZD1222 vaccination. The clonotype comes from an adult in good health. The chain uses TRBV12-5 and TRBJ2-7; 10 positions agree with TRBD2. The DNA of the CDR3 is TGTGCTAGTGCGGGAGCGGGGGGGAGGTACGAGCAGTACTTC. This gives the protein CASAGAGGRYEQYF. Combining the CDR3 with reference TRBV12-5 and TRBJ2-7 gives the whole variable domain DARVTQTPRHKVTEMGQEVTMRCQPILGHNTVFWYRQTMMQGLELLAYFRNRAPLDDSGMPKDRFSAEMPDATLATLKIQPSEPRDSAVYFCASAGAGGRYEQYFGPGTRLTVT.